This T cell receptor beta chain was obtained from a study of cytomegalovirus exposure and HLA in healthy donors. As for the study in general: The study's early data release held 75 million to 95 million unique TCRs from HLA-typed donors.

Donors were nominally healthy when sampled, though unrecorded immune exposures were likely. To note about this clone: What it binds is unknown.

Regarding the study as a whole: Within an earlier analysis, most TCR beta V segments proved productive either about 87% or about 30% of the time. Researchers counted some 150 TCR beta chains as cytomegalovirus-associated.

This CDR3 region has 14 residues. V shed 5 bases, J shed 3 bases, and the junction held 6 bases outside the gene matches. Per germline, CDR1 SGHTA and CDR2 FQGNSA. A multiplex PCR was run with 60 Vbeta primers and 13 Jbeta primers. Some clones are missing from TCRdb's copy, which holds only in-frame ones; the method was immunoSEQ multiplex PCR. This sample has under 150,000 clones; almost 85% occur once, and the top ten carry 1.4% to 1.5%. V is TRBV7-2 and J is TRBJ1-2; 7 bases are shared with TRBD1. The material sequenced was PBMCs. The clonotype was recovered from a man aged 30 to 39 in good health and CMV-seropositive. The CDR3 coding sequence is TGTGCCAGCAGCGTCGGACAGGCAGACTATGGCTACACCTTC. Its translation is CASSVGQADYGYTF.